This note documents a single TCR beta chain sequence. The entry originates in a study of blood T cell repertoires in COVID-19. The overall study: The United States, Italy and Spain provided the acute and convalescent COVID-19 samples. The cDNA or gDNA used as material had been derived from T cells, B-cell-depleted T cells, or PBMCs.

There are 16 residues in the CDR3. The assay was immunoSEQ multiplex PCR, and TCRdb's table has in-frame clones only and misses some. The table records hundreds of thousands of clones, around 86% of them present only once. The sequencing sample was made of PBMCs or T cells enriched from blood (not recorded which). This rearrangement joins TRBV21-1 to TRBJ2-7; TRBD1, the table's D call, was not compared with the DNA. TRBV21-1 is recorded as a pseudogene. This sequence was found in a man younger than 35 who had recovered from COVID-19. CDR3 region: CASSKDQIQSSYEQYF. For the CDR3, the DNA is TGTGCCAGCAGCAAAGACCAAATACAATCCTCCTACGAGCAGTACTTC.